What follows is one T cell receptor beta chain and its context. As yet, its antigen is unknown. The study profiled TCR beta VDJ and CDR3 using genomic DNA as template. TCRdb redid the calling of the reads with MiXCR, one entry per CDR3 protein. The table has roughly 170,000 distinct CDR3 sequences, 48% seen once. This CDR3 has 16 residues. Germline values: CDR1 WNHNN, CDR2 SYGVQD (reference sequence). Trimming shortened V by 1 base and J by 6 bases, and 16 bases separated the two germline ends. Before being chosen for sequencing, patients had shown CD8+CD57+ cell expansion by flow cytometry. Severe acquired aplastic anemia was diagnosed in all patients. Receipt of therapy had not occurred in any patient by the time of blood sampling. This entry is derived from a study of CD8+CD57+ T cells in acquired aplastic anemia. Overall study context: Each DNA sample taken from sorted CD4+ and CD8+ cells came to around 2.9 ug on average.

Study-wide points: Around 29 shared CD8+ CDR3s appeared highly expressed within patients' immunodominant clones.

This chain links TRBV10-1 with TRBJ2-1, with D uncertain. This TCR was recovered from a human donor with aplastic anemia. The sample was sorted CD4+, CD8+, or CD8+CD57+ T cells (not recorded which) from PBMCs. CDR3 sequence (DNA): TGCGCCAGCAGTGAGTACGTCTCCCTCCCTCGCAATGAGCAGTTCTTC. As protein: CASSEYVSLPRNEQFF.